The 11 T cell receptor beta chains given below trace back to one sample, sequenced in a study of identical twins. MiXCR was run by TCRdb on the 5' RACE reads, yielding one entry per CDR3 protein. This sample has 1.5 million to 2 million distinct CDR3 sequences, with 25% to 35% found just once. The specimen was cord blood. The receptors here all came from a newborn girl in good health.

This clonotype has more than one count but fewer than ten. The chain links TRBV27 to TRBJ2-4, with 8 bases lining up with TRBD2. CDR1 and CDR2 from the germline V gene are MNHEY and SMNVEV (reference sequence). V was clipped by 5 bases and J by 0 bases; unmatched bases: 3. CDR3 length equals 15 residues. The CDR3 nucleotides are TGTGCCAGCAGTCCGGGGGGGATAGCCAAAAACATTCAGTACTTC. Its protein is CASSPGGIAKNIQYF.

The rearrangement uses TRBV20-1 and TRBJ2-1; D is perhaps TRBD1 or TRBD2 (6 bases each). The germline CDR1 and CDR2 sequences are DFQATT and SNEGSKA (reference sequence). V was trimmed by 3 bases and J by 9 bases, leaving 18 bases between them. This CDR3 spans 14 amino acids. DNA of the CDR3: TGCAGTGCTAGCGGGGGCAGGGTAGGCGGTGAGCAGTTCTTC. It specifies CSASGGRVGGEQFF.

As DNA, the CDR3 is TGCAGTGCTAGAGATTACGACGAGCCCCAGCATTTT. This encodes CSARDYDEPQHF. The chain links TRBV20-1 to TRBJ1-5; D not resolved. Trimming took 0 bases from V and 8 from J, leaving 8 bases between them. Germline V gives CDR1 DFQATT, CDR2 SNEGSKA (reference sequence). The CDR3 is 12 amino acids.

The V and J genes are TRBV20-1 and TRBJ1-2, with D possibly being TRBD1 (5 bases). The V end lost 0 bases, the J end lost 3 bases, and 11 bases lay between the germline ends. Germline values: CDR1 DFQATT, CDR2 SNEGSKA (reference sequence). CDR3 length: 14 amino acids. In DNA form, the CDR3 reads TGCAGTGCTAGAGATCCCGGGACGTACTATGGCTACACCTTC. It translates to CSARDPGTYYGYTF.

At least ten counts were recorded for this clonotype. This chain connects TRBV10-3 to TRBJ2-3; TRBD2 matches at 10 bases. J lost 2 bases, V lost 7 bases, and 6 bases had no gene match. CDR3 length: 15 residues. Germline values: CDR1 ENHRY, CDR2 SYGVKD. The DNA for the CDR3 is TGTGCCATCAACTTAGCGGGAGGCAACACAGATACGCAGTATTTT. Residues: CAINLAGGNTDTQYF.

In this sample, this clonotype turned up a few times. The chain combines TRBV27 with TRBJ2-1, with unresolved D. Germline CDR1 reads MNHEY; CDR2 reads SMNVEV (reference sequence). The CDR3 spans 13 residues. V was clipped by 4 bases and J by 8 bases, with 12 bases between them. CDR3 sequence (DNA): TGTGCCAGCAGTTCATCCAGTACTCATGAGCAGTTCTTC. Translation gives CASSSSSTHEQFF.

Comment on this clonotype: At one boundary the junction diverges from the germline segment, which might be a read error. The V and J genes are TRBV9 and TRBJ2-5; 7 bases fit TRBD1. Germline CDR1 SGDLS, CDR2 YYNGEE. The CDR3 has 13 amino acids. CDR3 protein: CASCVGTEETQYF. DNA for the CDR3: TGTGCCAGCTGCGTCGGGACAGAAGAGACCCAGTACTTC.

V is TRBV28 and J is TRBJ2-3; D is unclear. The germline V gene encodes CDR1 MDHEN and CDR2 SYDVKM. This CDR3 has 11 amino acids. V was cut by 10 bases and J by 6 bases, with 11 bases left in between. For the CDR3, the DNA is TGTGCCACCACGGTTAGGGATACGCAGTATTTT. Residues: CATTVRDTQYF.

In DNA, the CDR3 is TGTGCCAGCAGTTTTCTGCTTTGGGTAGTGGAATGGGACGCGAACACTGAAGCTTTCTTT. It translates to CASSFLLWVVEWDANTEAFF. This chain uses TRBV12-3 or TRBV12-4 with TRBJ1-1, with D possibly being TRBD1 (5 bases). Trimming stripped 3 bases from V and 1 base from J, with 27 bases between. CDR3 length equals 20 residues.

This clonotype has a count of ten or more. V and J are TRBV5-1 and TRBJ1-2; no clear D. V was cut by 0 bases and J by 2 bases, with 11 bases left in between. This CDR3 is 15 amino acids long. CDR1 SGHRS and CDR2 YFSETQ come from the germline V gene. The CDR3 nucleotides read TGCGCCAGCAGCTTGGATTCAGCCCTCAACTATGGCTACACCTTC. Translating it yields CASSLDSALNYGYTF.

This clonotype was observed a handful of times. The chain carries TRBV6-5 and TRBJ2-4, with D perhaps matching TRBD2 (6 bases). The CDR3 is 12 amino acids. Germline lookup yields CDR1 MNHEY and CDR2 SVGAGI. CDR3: CKGGWAKNIQYF. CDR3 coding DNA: TGTAAGGGAGGTTGGGCCAAAAACATTCAGTACTTC.